What follows are 3 T cell receptor beta chains derived from one specimen sequenced in a study of T-cell reconstitution after alpha-beta-depleted transplantation in children. Using unique molecular identifiers, the investigators prepared the TCRbeta library. TCRdb analysed the PCR reads with MiXCR anew, one entry per CDR3 protein. This sample carries approximately 510,000 distinct CDR3 sequences, around 17% of them seen once, and the ten largest clones take more than 2.5%. The starting material was PBMCs from the stem cell graft donor, obtained from the stem cell graft. The receptors derive from a human donor who donated a stem cell graft to a child with acute lymphoblastic leukemia.

V is TRBV20-1 and J is TRBJ1-2, with 10 bases matching TRBD1. The V and J ends lost 3 bases and 2 bases, in that order; junction bases with no gene match: 6. This CDR3 contains 15 residues. Germline V gives CDR1 DFQATT, CDR2 SNEGSKA (reference sequence). DNA for the CDR3: TGCAGTGCTAGCGATCAGACAGGGGGCAACTATGGCTACACCTTC. It codes for CSASDQTGGNYGYTF.

The chain recombines TRBV9 with TRBJ2-5; 9 bases line up with TRBD2. CDR1 and CDR2 (germline): SGDLS, YYNGEE. The length of the CDR3 is 14 residues. With V trimmed by 3 bases and J by 6 bases, 6 bases remained unmatched. The CDR3: CASSDGSGRQTQYF. The CDR3 DNA is TGTGCCAGCAGCGATGGTAGCGGGAGACAGACCCAGTACTTC.

This clonotype turned up a few times. This chain joins TRBV9 and TRBJ2-3; D is unresolved. Looked up from germline, CDR1 is SGDLS and CDR2 is YYNGEE. This CDR3 has 14 residues. V dropped 4 bases and J dropped 4 bases, with 13 bases sitting between them. This chain's CDR3 is CASSFQRYADTQYF. In DNA, the CDR3 is TGTGCCAGCAGCTTTCAGCGTTACGCAGATACGCAGTATTTT.